This record covers a single T cell receptor (beta chain). As yet, its antigen is unknown. Clones were sequenced by immunoSEQ multiplex PCR, and TCRdb holds only the in-frame ones, with some missing. The sample shows 50,000 to 70,000 clones, 75% to 90% of them seen only once. The data are from a study of T cell responses to AZD1222 COVID-19 vaccine. Broader study findings: Vaccine-associated CD4 TCRs ranged over spike, dominating at 160-218 and 743-854. Sampling captured repertoires only after the peak T cell response.

Losses at the gene ends were 2 bases for V and 6 bases for J; bases not matched to a gene: 19. The CDR3 has 19 amino acids. Germline lookup yields CDR1 SEHNR and CDR2 FQNEAQ (reference sequence). The sequencing here drew on peripheral blood, taken on day 0 of MenACWY control vaccination. The chain has TRBV7-9 and TRBJ1-1; 9 bases map to TRBD1. This receptor was obtained from an adult in good health. The CDR3: CASSLPAGGQGKGYAEAFF. CDR3 in DNA: TGTGCCAGCAGCTTACCTGCCGGGGGACAGGGCAAAGGTTACGCTGAAGCTTTCTTT. The entire variable domain, with the rest obtained from reference TRBV7-9 and TRBJ1-1, is as follows: DTGVSQNPRHKITKRGQNVTFRCDPISEHNRLYWYRQTLGQGPEFLTYFQNEAQLEKSRLLSDRFSAERPKGSFSTLEIQRTEQGDSAMYLCASSLPAGGQGKGYAEAFFGQGTRLTVV.